Presented here are 23 T cell receptor beta chains from one specimen sequenced in a study of blood T cell repertoires in COVID-19. The protocol was immunoSEQ multiplex PCR, while the TCRdb copy is restricted to in-frame clones and leaves out a portion. The sample gives some 150,000 clones, approximately 83% of which show up once; over 9% is in the top ten. The sample taken for sequencing was PBMCs or T cells enriched from blood (not recorded which). Receptor source: a man aged 50 to 59 who had recovered from COVID-19.

V and J are TRBV20-1 and TRBJ2-1, with 10 bases that match TRBD1. The CDR3 covers 14 residues. CDR1 is DFQATT, CDR2 SNEGSKA, per germline (reference sequence). The V and J ends lost 3 bases and 9 bases, in that order; junction bases with no gene match: 8. CDR3 in amino acids: CSASDGTGEVEQFF. As DNA, the CDR3 is TGCAGTGCTAGTGACGGGACAGGGGAGGTTGAGCAGTTCTTC.

This chain connects TRBV25-1 to TRBJ1-6; D not certain. The germline V gene encodes CDR1 MGHDK and CDR2 SYGVNS. V lost 2 bases and J 4 bases, leaving 6 bases between the germline ends. The length of the CDR3 is 14 residues. The CDR3 protein is CASSEVFYNSPLHF. The CDR3 bases are TGTGCCAGCAGTGAAGTCTTTTATAATTCACCCCTCCACTTT.

The chain links TRBV27 to TRBJ2-2, with 7 nucleotides matching TRBD1. Per germline, CDR1 MNHEY and CDR2 SMNVEV (reference sequence). This CDR3 contains 16 residues. V trimming: 5 bases; J trimming: 4 bases; junction bases outside the gene matches: 10. The CDR3 coding sequence is TGTGCCAGCAGTCCCAGTCCAGGGGGAGTCACCGGGGAGCTGTTTTTT. Its translation is CASSPSPGGVTGELFF.

V gene TRBV6-5 combines with J gene TRBJ2-1, with D tentatively TRBD2 (6 bases). V was pared by 2 bases and J by 12 bases, with 14 bases between. Germline V gene sequence: CDR1 MNHEY, CDR2 SVGAGI. There are 13 residues in the CDR3. The CDR3 loop reads CASSYNEGLAQFF. For the CDR3, the DNA is TGTGCCAGCAGTTACAACGAGGGACTCGCGCAGTTCTTC.

This chain uses TRBV4-3 with TRBJ1-2; D unresolved. Per the germline V gene, CDR1 is LGHNA and CDR2 is YSLEER. The CDR3 is made up of 14 amino acids. V lost 3 bases and J lost 3, with 11 bases in between. CDR3 DNA sequence: TGCGCCAGCAGCCAGACACTCGGGGACTATGGCTACACCTTC. This encodes CASSQTLGDYGYTF.

The chain couples TRBV6-5 to TRBJ2-5; 8 positions agree with TRBD2. The ends lost 8 bases at V and 7 bases at J; junction bases unmatched: 9. Germline V lookup: CDR1 MNHEY, CDR2 SVGAGI. This CDR3 contains 13 residues. CDR3 residues: CASRRGEGVTQYF. Written as DNA, the CDR3 is TGTGCCAGCCGGCGGGGGGAGGGAGTGACCCAGTACTTC.

The rearrangement uses TRBV5-1 and TRBJ2-7; 11 bases agree with TRBD2. Per the germline V gene, CDR1 is SGHRS and CDR2 is YFSETQ. V shed 3 bases, J shed 5 bases, and the junction held 4 bases outside the gene matches. This CDR3 region has 14 residues. The DNA for the CDR3 is TGCGCCAGCAGCTCCATGACTAGCGGGGACGAGCAGTACTTC. Translating gives CASSSMTSGDEQYF.

This chain uses TRBV5-4 with TRBJ1-2; unclear D gene. The CDR3 spans 16 residues. Germline assignment: CDR1 SGHNT and CDR2 YYREEE (reference sequence). V was shortened by 4 bases and J by 4 bases, with 20 bases between the two germline ends. The DNA for the CDR3 is TGTGCCAGCAGCGCAGATCCCGCGGGATTCAGCTATGGCTACACCTTC. Translation gives CASSADPAGFSYGYTF.

The V call is TRBV5-1, the J call TRBJ2-5; no reliable D call. The CDR3 is 13 residues long. The germline gives CDR1 SGHRS, CDR2 YFSETQ. The V gene lost 1 base and the J gene lost 3 bases, with 7 bases spanning the gap. The CDR3 sequence is CASSLNGEETQYF. The CDR3 coding sequence is TGCGCCAGCAGCTTGAACGGAGAAGAGACCCAGTACTTC.

V and J are TRBV15 and TRBJ1-5, with TRBD1 identical over 9 bases. CDR1 and CDR2 (germline): LNHNV, YYDKDF (reference sequence). The CDR3 totals 18 residues. J was trimmed by 2 bases and V by 4 bases; bases with no gene match: 12. CDR3 in amino acids: CATSTPGQGRLGNQPQHF. The CDR3 coding sequence is TGTGCCACCAGCACACCGGGACAGGGAAGGTTGGGCAATCAGCCCCAGCATTTT.

This sequence joins TRBV7-8 and TRBJ2-7; 10 bases map to TRBD1. The germline V gene encodes CDR1 SGHVS and CDR2 FQNEAQ. Trimming removed 1 base from V and 4 bases from J; junction bases left unmatched: 13. This CDR3 has 18 amino acids. The CDR3 loop reads CASSLGLFRTGGSYEQYF. The CDR3 DNA sequence: TGTGCCAGCAGCTTAGGCTTATTTAGGACAGGGGGTTCGTACGAGCAGTACTTC.

This sequence joins TRBV7-3 and TRBJ2-6; D gene uncertain. Germline V gene lookup returns CDR1 SGHTA and CDR2 FQGTGA. This CDR3 has 18 residues. The V and J ends lost 0 bases and 1 base respectively, with 13 bases between them. The CDR3 coding sequence is TGTGCCAGCAGCTTAACGGGTAGCCCGCGTTCTGGGGCCAACGTCCTGACTTTC. As protein: CASSLTGSPRSGANVLTF.

This chain connects TRBV19 to TRBJ2-1, with a weak D call TRBD2 (6 bases). Trimming cost V 5 bases and J 0 bases, with 11 bases left between them. Germline CDR1 is LNHDA and CDR2 is SQIVND (reference sequence). This CDR3 has 15 residues. CDR3 DNA sequence: TGTGCCAGTAGTTCCGGAGGGAGCTCCTACAATGAGCAGTTCTTC. This gives the protein CASSSGGSSYNEQFF.

The genes are TRBV7-3 and TRBJ2-3, with D maybe TRBD2 (5 bases). The germline V and J ends were trimmed by 2 bases and 5 bases, with 5 bases remaining between them. CDR3 size: 12 residues. Germline loops: CDR1 SGHTA, CDR2 FQGTGA. CDR3 in amino acids: CASSLREDTQYF. The CDR3 DNA sequence: TGTGCCAGCAGCTTACGGGAAGATACGCAGTATTTT.

The chain carries TRBV3-1 (or the pseudogene TRBV3-2) and TRBJ1-5; no definite D call. The ends were cut back, 1 base at V and 4 bases at J, with 11 bases in the middle. There are 15 residues in the CDR3. Germline assignment: CDR1 LGHDT and CDR2 YNNKEL (reference sequence). This chain's CDR3 is CASSQAPGGNQPQHF. CDR3 nucleotide sequence: TGTGCCAGCAGCCAAGCTCCAGGTGGAAATCAGCCCCAGCATTTT.

The rearrangement joins TRBV6-5 to TRBJ2-2; 11 bases are shared with TRBD1. This CDR3 spans 14 amino acids. Germline lookup yields CDR1 MNHEY and CDR2 SVGAGI. The ends lost 6 bases at V and 10 bases at J; junction bases unmatched: 7. The CDR3 region is CASRDGQGASELFF. CDR3 nucleotides: TGTGCCAGCAGGGATGGACAGGGGGCGTCGGAGCTGTTTTTT.

The chain carries TRBV28 and TRBJ2-2, with unresolved D. V lost 5 bases, J lost 3 bases, and 4 bases lay in between. In germline, CDR1 is MDHEN, CDR2 SYDVKM. This CDR3 is 12 amino acids long. CDR3 sequence (DNA): TGTGCCAGCAGTCCCTACACCGGGGAGCTGTTTTTT. This sequence encodes CASSPYTGELFF.

The CDR3 DNA reads TGTGCCAGCAGCCCAACTACAGGGGTCCGTGGCTACACCTTC. Encoded protein: CASSPTTGVRGYTF. This chain links TRBV5-6 with TRBJ1-2, with 7 bases lining up with TRBD1. The CDR3 has 14 residues. Looked up from germline, CDR1 is SGHDT and CDR2 is YYEEEE. After removal of 4 bases from V and 7 bases from J, the junction contained 10 bases not matched to a gene.

The chain carries TRBV27 and TRBJ1-2; TRBD1 agrees at 7 bases. From germline, CDR1 is MNHEY and CDR2 SMNVEV (reference sequence). The V gene end was trimmed by 5 bases and the J gene end by 0 bases; junction bases not matched to a gene: 6. The CDR3 extends over 15 amino acids. CDR3 nucleotide sequence: TGTGCCAGCAGTATAGGGGGCGCGACTAACTATGGCTACACCTTC. This gives the protein CASSIGGATNYGYTF.

V is TRBV12-3 or TRBV12-4 and J is TRBJ1-5; D unresolved. CDR3 length equals 13 residues. V lost 4 bases, J lost 0 bases, and 4 bases lay in between. The CDR3, as DNA: TGTGCCAGCAGTTCGGTTAGCAATCAGCCCCAGCATTTT. It codes for CASSSVSNQPQHF.

The chain recombines TRBV6-1 with TRBJ2-3; 12 nucleotides align to TRBD2. Unmatched junction bases numbered 4, after V lost 2 bases and J lost 4 bases. Germline values: CDR1 MNHNS, CDR2 SASEGT. The CDR3 has 16 residues. CDR3 region: CASSERASGGADTQYF. The CDR3 DNA reads as TGTGCCAGCAGTGAAAGGGCTAGCGGGGGGGCAGATACGCAGTATTTT.

The chain links TRBV24-1 to TRBJ2-1; no reliable D call. The V end lost 2 bases, the J end lost 0 bases, and 10 bases lay between the germline ends. Germline-derived CDR1 and CDR2 are KGHDR and SFDVKD. The CDR3 length is 16 residues. Here the CDR3 reads CATSDYGGSSYNEQFF. The CDR3 coding sequence is TGTGCCACCAGTGATTATGGCGGCAGCTCCTACAATGAGCAGTTCTTC.

The chain combines TRBV5-1 with TRBJ2-6; a weak D match, TRBD1 (6 bases). The V gene's germline CDR1 is SGHRS and CDR2 YFSETQ. The length of the CDR3 is 17 residues. Trimming left V 2 bases short and J 1 base short, with 13 bases between. CDR3: CASSFIPGESGANVLTF. CDR3 DNA sequence: TGCGCCAGCAGCTTTATTCCAGGGGAATCTGGGGCCAACGTCCTGACTTTC. Variable domain in full (rest from reference TRBV5-1 and TRBJ2-6): KAGVTQTPRYLIKTRGQQVTLSCSPISGHRSVSWYQQTPGQGLQFLFEYFSETQRNKGNFPGRFSGRQFSNSRSEMNVSTLELGDSALYLCASSFIPGESGANVLTFGAGSRLTVL.